Sequencing of this T cell receptor (beta chain) was carried out in a study of T-cell reconstitution after alpha-beta-depleted transplantation in children (dated by TCRdb to 2016 to 2017). With respect to the entire study: Using TCR repertoire profiling, the study followed T-cell immune reconstitution in a quantitative way in children after TCRalphabeta/CD19-depleted allogeneic hematopoietic cell transplantation. Broad study findings and their caveats: About two months after transplant, the apparently early recovery of alphabetaT-cell counts reportedly depended on just several hundred clones that had expanded rapidly and came from non-depleted graft cells. Over the following months the frequencies of hyperexpanded clones went down, and after one year T-cell counts and TCRbeta diversity were mostly credited to newly produced T cells. In some patients, high TCRbeta diversity at day 60 was attributed to recipient T cells and intrathymic progenitors that had survived conditioning.

In its sample, this clonotype was seen many times. This receptor's antigen is unknown. Per-nucleotide qualities are absent, and no much larger clonotype sits a single base away. V is reduced by 4 bases and J by 3 bases, leaving a spacing of 17 bases between them. Via the germline V gene, CDR1 is SGHRS and CDR2 YFSETQ. The CDR3 sequence holds 15 residues, the cysteine and phenylalanine included. The retained sequence is limited to the CDR3, 45 bases, with the frame set at the first base. Taken with the paper, the label for treatment or condition translates to: allogeneic hematopoietic cell transplantation with graft depleted of TCRalphabeta T cells and CD19 B cells. Transplant recipients were children who received TCRalphabeta/CD19-depleted allogeneic hematopoietic cell grafts. Library generation was performed with PCR. Reads for this sample came from an Illumina HiSeq 2500. Molecular barcoding was employed in the preparation of TCR libraries, with unique molecular identifiers being used to normalize TCRbeta repertoire quantification. Starting from the raw public reads, TCRdb applied fastp trimming at Q25, assembled clones with MiXCR and retained in-frame beta chains. Each entry is one CDR3 protein sequence, shown with its most common DNA and genes. Recorded for this sample are 580,000 or so distinct CDR3 sequences; more than 20% of them occurred a single time. The top ten clonotypes cover 14% of the sample.

Sequencing used PBMCs, mostly from graft donor cells, obtained 360 days after TCRalphabeta/CD19-depleted stem cell transplant. This TCR was sampled from a boy younger than two who had a stem cell transplant for acute myeloid leukemia, so the T cells may come from the graft donor. The sequence joins TRBV5-1 to TRBJ2-7; D gene: possibly TRBD1, on 5 matching bases. This receptor carries the CDR3 CASSPTLDTYYEQYF. Read as DNA, the sequence is TGCGCCAGCAGCCCCACTTTGGACACTTACTACGAGCAGTACTTC.